The 20 T cell receptor beta chains below come from one sample, sequenced in a study of blood T cells in healthy people across ages (dated by TCRdb to the mid-2010s). The receptor library was made with 5' RACE. A second PCR of 7 to 11 cycles was performed with a sample-barcoded 5' primer and a J-beta primer mix. Using fastp at Q25 and MiXCR, TCRdb reprocessed the public reads and kept productive beta chains. Here each entry gathers all rows of one CDR3 protein and keeps the most common genes and DNA. In this sample the table shows approximately 2,000,000 distinct CDR3 sequences, 30% to 40% of which occur a single time. In total, the top ten clones hold approximately 22% of the sample. The specimen sequenced was blood. The receptors come from a human donor in good health.

V is TRBV6-1 and J is TRBJ1-2; no clear D gene. The germline gives CDR1 MNHNS, CDR2 SASEGT. Trimming left V 5 bases short and J 5 bases short, with 12 bases between. The length of the CDR3 is 13 residues. CDR3 protein: CASSSEGRYGYTF. For the CDR3, the DNA is TGTGCCAGCAGTTCCGAGGGCCGTTATGGCTACACCTTC.

J is TRBJ1-6 and V is TRBV5-5; D perhaps matches TRBD1 (5 bases). Germline-derived CDR1 and CDR2 are SGHKS and YYEKEE (reference sequence). The CDR3 runs 15 residues. With 3 bases removed from V and 10 bases from J, the gap between germline ends came to 17 bases. The CDR3 here is CASSYTGERESPLHF. The CDR3 bases are TGTGCCAGCAGCTATACGGGGGAGAGAGAATCACCCCTCCACTTT.

The table lists this clonotype with many counts. The rearrangement uses TRBV12-3 or TRBV12-4 and TRBJ2-7, with 7 bases that match TRBD1. J was trimmed by 4 bases and V by 4 bases; bases with no gene match: 7. The CDR3 is 14 residues long. The CDR3 loop is CASSWQGEPYEQYF. As DNA, the CDR3 is TGTGCCAGCAGTTGGCAGGGGGAACCTTACGAGCAGTACTTC.

The rearrangement links TRBV7-2 to TRBJ1-2, with 7 bases that match TRBD1. V trimming: 11 bases; J trimming: 8 bases; junction bases outside the gene matches: 11. CDR1 is SGHTA, CDR2 FQGNSA, per germline. The CDR3 is 12 amino acids. CDR3 coding DNA: TGTGCCGGAGGAAGGGGGCGCGGAGGCTACACCTTC. It is translated as CAGGRGRGGYTF.

This clonotype was counted a few times. The chain combines TRBV7-6 with TRBJ2-1, with TRBD1 identical over 8 bases. The J segment lost 1 base and the V segment lost 5 bases, leaving 10 bases of the junction unmatched. CDR3 length: 17 residues. Germline CDR1 is SGHVS and CDR2 is FNYEAQ. The CDR3 nucleotides read TGTGCCAGCAGCCAGCCAACAGGGGGGATTTCCTACAATGAGCAGTTCTTC. As protein: CASSQPTGGISYNEQFF.

A single count supports this clonotype. The genes are TRBV10-3 and TRBJ2-2; no definite D call. Germline-derived CDR1 and CDR2 are ENHRY and SYGVKD. V was shortened by 11 bases and J by 2 bases, with 6 bases between the two germline ends. This CDR3 spans 11 amino acids. In nucleotides, the CDR3 is TGTGCCGCAGGCAACACCGGGGAGCTGTTTTTT. This codes for CAAGNTGELFF.

The chain links TRBV7-6 to TRBJ1-2; TRBD1 agrees at 9 bases. Trimming removed 5 bases from V and 5 bases from J; junction bases left unmatched: 12. This CDR3 comprises 16 residues. Germline values: CDR1 SGHVS, CDR2 FNYEAQ. The CDR3 bases are TGTGCCAGCAGCCCACCCCGGGACAGGGAGTGGTATGGCTACACCTTC. Its protein is CASSPPRDREWYGYTF.

This clonotype has more than one count but fewer than ten. This chain links TRBV5-1 with TRBJ2-7, with a tentative D call TRBD2 (6 bases). V was cut by 4 bases and J by 6 bases, with 23 bases left in between. The CDR3 is made up of 16 amino acids. The germline CDR1 and CDR2 sequences are SGHRS and YFSETQ. The CDR3 loop reads CASSPKAQGLPGEQYF. In DNA form, the CDR3 reads TGCGCCAGCAGCCCAAAAGCGCAGGGACTGCCGGGCGAGCAGTACTTC.

The genes are TRBV27 and TRBJ1-6, with D possibly TRBD1 on 5 matching bases. In germline, CDR1 is MNHEY, CDR2 SMNVEV (reference sequence). Trimming removed 4 bases from V and 8 bases from J, with 9 bases in between. The CDR3 contains 13 residues. CDR3 residues: CASSWGLYSPLHF. DNA of the CDR3: TGTGCCAGCAGTTGGGGGTTATATTCACCCCTCCACTTT.

This clonotype was counted at least ten times. V and J are TRBV12-3 or TRBV12-4 and TRBJ2-5; 9 bases map to TRBD1. This CDR3 has 15 residues. J was trimmed by 5 bases and V by 0 bases; bases with no gene match: 4. Here the CDR3 DNA reads TGTGCCAGCAGTTTAGCGTTGGGACAGGGTGAGACCCAGTACTTC. Its translation: CASSLALGQGETQYF.

The rearrangement uses TRBV14 and TRBJ2-7, with D perhaps TRBD2 (5 bases). Germline CDR1 SGHDN, CDR2 FVKESK. Trimming cost V 2 bases and J 5 bases, with 19 bases left between them. The CDR3 loop spans 16 amino acids. The CDR3 coding sequence is TGTGCCAGCAGCCAAAAGGCGGGCCTTACGGTCGACGAGCAGTACTTC. This gives the protein CASSQKAGLTVDEQYF.

On this clonotype itself: One end of the junction varies from germline; a read error may be responsible. V gene TRBV7-8 combines with J gene TRBJ1-5; no clear D gene. The germline V gene has CDR1 SGHVS and CDR2 FQNEAQ. This CDR3 region has 14 residues. Here the CDR3 DNA reads TGTGCCTGCAGCTTAGAGGGTAGCAATCAGCCCCAGCATTTT. This sequence encodes CACSLEGSNQPQHF.

The genes are TRBV20-1 and TRBJ1-6; D is possibly TRBD1 (5 bases). This CDR3 is 13 amino acids long. V lost 4 bases and J lost 9, with 13 bases in between. Per the germline V gene, CDR1 is DFQATT and CDR2 is SNEGSKA (reference sequence). This CDR3 is CSATREIGSPLHF. In nucleotides, the CDR3 is TGCAGTGCTACCAGGGAAATCGGTTCACCCCTCCACTTT.

This chain links TRBV4-1 with TRBJ2-3, with D possibly being TRBD1 (5 bases). Trimming left V 4 bases short and J 4 bases short, with 9 bases between. Germline CDR1 is MGHRA and CDR2 is YSYEKL. The CDR3 runs 13 residues. CDR3 amino acids: CASSLPGPDTQYF. The CDR3 nucleotides are TGCGCCAGCAGCCTCCCAGGGCCAGATACGCAGTATTTT.

The CDR3 loop is CASSLGDTLGYGYTF. CDR3 bases: TGTGCCAGCAGCTTAGGGGACACCTTAGGGTATGGCTACACCTTC. This chain links TRBV7-2 with TRBJ1-2; D may be TRBD1 (6 bases). The V end lost 1 base, the J end lost 5 bases, and 14 bases lay between the germline ends. Germline values: CDR1 SGHTA, CDR2 FQGNSA. The CDR3 spans 15 residues. The variable domain in full, completed from reference TRBV7-2 and TRBJ1-2, reads GAGVSQSPSNKVTEKGKDVELRCDPISGHTALYWYRQSLGQGLEFLIYFQGNSAPDKSGLPSDRFSAERTGGSVSTLTIQRTQQEDSAVYLCASSLGDTLGYGYTFGSGTRLTVV.

The rearrangement joins TRBV10-3 to TRBJ1-2; D is ambiguous. V gave up 0 bases and J gave up 4 bases, with 12 bases separating them. Germline V gene data show CDR1 as ENHRY and CDR2 as SYGVKD. The CDR3 extends over 15 amino acids. The chain's CDR3 is CAISESWAVTYGYTF. As DNA, the CDR3 is TGTGCCATCAGTGAGTCGTGGGCCGTGACCTATGGCTACACCTTC.

The table lists this clonotype with a few counts. The J gene is TRBJ1-1, the V gene TRBV20-1; perhaps TRBD1 as D (6 bases). The ends were cut back, 1 base at V and 2 bases at J, with 20 bases in the middle. The CDR3 runs to 17 residues. Germline V CDR1 and CDR2: DFQATT, SNEGSKA (reference sequence). The CDR3 region is CSARVSSWAGDNTEAFF. CDR3 DNA sequence: TGCAGTGCTAGAGTTTCTTCCTGGGCAGGGGATAACACTGAAGCTTTCTTT.

The chain uses TRBV7-8 and TRBJ1-5; a weak D match, TRBD1 (5 bases). The CDR3 length is 15 residues. V was shortened by 2 bases and J by 7 bases, with 15 bases between the two germline ends. Germline CDR1 and CDR2: SGHVS and FQNEAQ. This CDR3 is CASSLTKGRGQPQHF. CDR3 bases: TGTGCCAGCAGCTTAACAAAGGGGCGCGGACAGCCCCAGCATTTT.

The genes are TRBV9 and TRBJ2-1; 7 bases map to TRBD2. The CDR3 is 14 amino acids. The germline V gene has CDR1 SGDLS and CDR2 YYNGEE. V shed 3 bases, J shed 9 bases, and the junction held 9 bases outside the gene matches. CDR3 region: CASSAGLGHTEQFF. The CDR3 nucleotides read TGTGCCAGCAGCGCCGGACTAGGCCACACTGAGCAGTTCTTC.

V usage is TRBV2 and J usage is TRBJ2-1; D is possibly TRBD2 (6 bases). This CDR3 region has 18 residues. The germline V and J ends were trimmed by 3 bases and 0 bases, with 18 bases remaining between them. Germline V gene lookup returns CDR1 SNHLY and CDR2 FYNNEI. CDR3 coding DNA: TGTGCCAGCAGTGAGAAGGTCCCCCCGGGAGTCTCCTACAATGAGCAGTTCTTC. This encodes CASSEKVPPGVSYNEQFF.